The 9 T cell receptor beta chains below were found in one sample sequenced in a study of human T cells and chemical hapten exposure. In TCRdb, the RACE reads were re-called with MiXCR into one record per CDR3 protein. The sample has 300,000 to 400,000 distinct CDR3 sequences, under 9% seen once; the top ten hold roughly 8%. The time point: patch test 1, 2 weeks after DPC sensitization. Treatment denoted: therapeutic diphenylcyclopropenone sensitization with weekly scalp DPC. The sequences come from whole blood, collected in connection with sensitization to the hapten diphenylcyclopropenone (DPC). These receptors were collected from a woman aged 18-29 years with alopecia areata. Some clones in this sample may be carry-over from other donors' samples.

V and J are TRBV4-2 and TRBJ2-1; 9 nucleotides match TRBD2. The CDR3 loop spans 17 amino acids. J gave up 2 bases and V 0 bases, and 5 bases lay outside the gene matches. Per germline, CDR1 LGHNA and CDR2 YNFKEQ. The CDR3 spells CASSQDWGTSPYNEQFF. CDR3 sequence (DNA): TGTGCCAGCAGCCAAGATTGGGGGACTAGCCCCTACAATGAGCAGTTCTTC.

The CDR3 protein is CAIREGSTDTQYF. Written as DNA, the CDR3 is TGTGCCATCCGGGAGGGGAGCACAGATACGCAGTATTTT. V gene TRBV10-3 combines with J gene TRBJ2-3; 8 nucleotides line up with TRBD2. V was pared by 8 bases and J by 0 bases, with 1 base of the junction left unmatched. Germline lookup yields CDR1 ENHRY and CDR2 SYGVKD. The length of the CDR3 is 13 residues.

The chain links TRBV20-1 to TRBJ2-7, with D tentatively TRBD1 (6 bases). The CDR3 is made up of 12 amino acids. Germline V CDR1 and CDR2: DFQATT, SNEGSKA (reference sequence). Trimming shortened V by 6 bases and J by 7 bases, and 16 bases separated the two germline ends. CDR3 DNA: TGCAGTGCGGACGGGACAACCGGTGAGCAGTACTTC. This codes for CSADGTTGEQYF.

The gene calls are TRBV11-2 and TRBJ2-3; a possible D gene is TRBD1 (5 bases). The CDR3 has 17 amino acids. CDR1 and CDR2 (germline): SGHAT, FQNNGV. V was cut by 0 bases and J by 2 bases, with 15 bases left in between. This chain's CDR3 is CASSLEPTAKTTDTQYF. Here the CDR3 DNA reads TGTGCCAGCAGCTTAGAACCGACAGCAAAAACCACAGATACGCAGTATTTT.

This clonotype showed up many times. V is TRBV5-1 and J is TRBJ1-1; D perhaps matches TRBD1 (5 bases). Germline CDR1 reads SGHRS; CDR2 reads YFSETQ. The CDR3 loop spans 16 amino acids. The ends were cut back, 1 base at V and 3 bases at J, with 16 bases in the middle. This chain's CDR3 is CASSLSGGRGYTEAFF. The CDR3 nucleotides are TGCGCCAGCAGCTTGTCCGGCGGAAGGGGCTACACTGAAGCTTTCTTT.

This clonotype was counted only a few times. The chain is built from TRBV6-2 or TRBV6-3 and TRBJ1-1, with D maybe TRBD1 (6 bases). This CDR3 region has 15 residues. CDR1 is MNHEY and CDR2 is SVGEGT in the germline V gene. Trimming shortened V by 5 bases and J by 4 bases, and 17 bases separated the two germline ends. The CDR3 is CASSASQGRGTEAFF. In nucleotides, the CDR3 is TGTGCCAGCAGTGCATCACAGGGTAGGGGCACTGAAGCTTTCTTT.

This clonotype was detected only a few times. The genes are TRBV5-4 and TRBJ1-6; unclear D gene. Trimming removed 2 bases at V and 6 bases at J, with 9 bases between. Germline-derived CDR1 and CDR2 are SGHNT and YYREEE (reference sequence). This CDR3 region has 14 residues. CDR3 DNA: TGTGCCAGCAGCTTTGTGCAGGTTAATTCACCCCTCCACTTT. Residues: CASSFVQVNSPLHF.

This clonotype was picked up a small number of times. The V gene is TRBV10-3, the J gene TRBJ1-2; D perhaps matches TRBD1 (6 bases). CDR1 is ENHRY and CDR2 is SYGVKD in the germline V gene. The CDR3 is made up of 14 amino acids. V was trimmed by 4 bases and J by 0 bases, leaving 9 bases between them. CDR3 sequence reads: CAISVGGSNYGYTF. Here the CDR3 DNA reads TGTGCCATCAGTGTAGGGGGATCTAACTATGGCTACACCTTC.

The J gene is TRBJ2-1, the V gene TRBV18; D assignment may be TRBD1 or TRBD2 (5 bases each). Trimming cost V 1 base and J 6 bases, with 19 bases left between them. From germline, CDR1 is KGHSH and CDR2 LQKENI. CDR3 length: 17 amino acids. The CDR3 loop reads CASSPQMGTPLGNEQFF. The CDR3 DNA reads TGTGCCAGCTCACCACAGATGGGGACGCCCTTAGGCAATGAGCAGTTCTTC.